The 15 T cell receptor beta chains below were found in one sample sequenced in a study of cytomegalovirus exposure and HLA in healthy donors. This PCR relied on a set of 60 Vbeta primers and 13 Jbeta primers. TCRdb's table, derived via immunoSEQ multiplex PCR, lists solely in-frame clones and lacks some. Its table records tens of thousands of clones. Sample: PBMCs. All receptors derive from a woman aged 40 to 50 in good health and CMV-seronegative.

CDR3 amino acids: CASSSGSYQETQYF. CDR3 in DNA: TGTGCCAGCAGCTCAGGGTCCTACCAAGAGACCCAGTACTTC. V is TRBV5-4 and J is TRBJ2-5; D might be TRBD1 (5 bases). CDR1 and CDR2 from the germline V gene are SGHNT and YYREEE (reference sequence). This CDR3 contains 14 residues. Deletions cut 3 bases from V and 0 bases from J, with 9 bases between.

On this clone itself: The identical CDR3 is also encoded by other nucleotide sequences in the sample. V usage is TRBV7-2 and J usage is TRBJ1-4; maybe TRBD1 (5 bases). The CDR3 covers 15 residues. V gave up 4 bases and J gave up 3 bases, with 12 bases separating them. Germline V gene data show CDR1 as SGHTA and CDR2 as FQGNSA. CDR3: CASSWQGIANEKLFF. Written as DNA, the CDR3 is TGTGCCAGCAGCTGGCAGGGCATCGCTAATGAAAAACTGTTTTTT.

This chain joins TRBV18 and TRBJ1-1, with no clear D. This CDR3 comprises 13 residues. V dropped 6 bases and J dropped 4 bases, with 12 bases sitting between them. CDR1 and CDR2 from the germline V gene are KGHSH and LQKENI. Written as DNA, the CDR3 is TGTGCCAGCTCTGCAGACCGGGTCACTGAAGCTTTCTTT. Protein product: CASSADRVTEAFF.

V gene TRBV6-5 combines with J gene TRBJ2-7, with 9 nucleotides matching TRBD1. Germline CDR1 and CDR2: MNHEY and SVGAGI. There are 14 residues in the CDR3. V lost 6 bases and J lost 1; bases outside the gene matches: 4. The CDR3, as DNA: TGTGCCAGCAGGCGGACAGGGGATTCCTACGAGCAGTACTTC. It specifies CASRRTGDSYEQYF.

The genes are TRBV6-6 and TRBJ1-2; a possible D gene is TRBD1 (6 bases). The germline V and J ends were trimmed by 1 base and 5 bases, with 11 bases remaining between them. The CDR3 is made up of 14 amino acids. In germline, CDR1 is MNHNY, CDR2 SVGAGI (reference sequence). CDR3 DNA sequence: TGTGCCAGCAGTTACTTTGAAAGGGGGTATGGCTACACCTTC. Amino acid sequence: CASSYFERGYGYTF.

The CDR3 nucleotides read TGCGCCAGCAGAATGGGAGCGACCTACGAGCAGTACTTC. This gives the protein CASRMGATYEQYF. The chain employs TRBV5-1 and TRBJ2-7, with D possibly TRBD2 on 5 matching bases. The CDR3 has 13 residues. Germline CDR1 reads SGHRS; CDR2 reads YFSETQ. Trimming pared 5 bases from V and 2 bases from J, leaving 11 bases between. The complete variable domain, with remaining parts taken from reference TRBV5-1 and TRBJ2-7, reads KAGVTQTPRYLIKTRGQQVTLSCSPISGHRSVSWYQQTPGQGLQFLFEYFSETQRNKGNFPGRFSGRQFSNSRSEMNVSTLELGDSALYLCASRMGATYEQYFGPGTRLTVT.

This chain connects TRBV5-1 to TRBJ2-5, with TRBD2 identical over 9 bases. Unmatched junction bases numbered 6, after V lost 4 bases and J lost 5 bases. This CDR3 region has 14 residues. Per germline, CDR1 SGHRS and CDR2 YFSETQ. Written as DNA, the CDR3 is TGCGCCAGCAGCCCGGCGGGAGGGCGGGAGACCCAGTACTTC. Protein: CASSPAGGRETQYF.

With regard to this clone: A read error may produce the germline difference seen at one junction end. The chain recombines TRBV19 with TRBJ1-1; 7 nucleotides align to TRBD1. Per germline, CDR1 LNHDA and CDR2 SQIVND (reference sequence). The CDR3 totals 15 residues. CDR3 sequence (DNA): TGTGCCAGTAGCATTACAGCGACAGGGTTCACTGAAGATTTCTTT. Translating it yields CASSITATGFTEDFF.

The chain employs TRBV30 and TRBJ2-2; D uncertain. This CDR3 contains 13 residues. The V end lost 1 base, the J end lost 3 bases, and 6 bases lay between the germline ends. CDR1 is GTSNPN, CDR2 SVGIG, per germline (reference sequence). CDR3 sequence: CAWSAQDTGELFF. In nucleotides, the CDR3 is TGTGCCTGGAGTGCCCAGGACACCGGGGAGCTGTTTTTT.

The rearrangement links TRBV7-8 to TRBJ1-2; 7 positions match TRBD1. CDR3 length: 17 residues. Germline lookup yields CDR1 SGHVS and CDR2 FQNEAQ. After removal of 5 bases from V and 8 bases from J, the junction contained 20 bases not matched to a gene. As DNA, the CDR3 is TGTGCCAGCAGCCCCCAGGACAGGCCGTTTGATCGAAAAGGCTACACCTTC. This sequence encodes CASSPQDRPFDRKGYTF.

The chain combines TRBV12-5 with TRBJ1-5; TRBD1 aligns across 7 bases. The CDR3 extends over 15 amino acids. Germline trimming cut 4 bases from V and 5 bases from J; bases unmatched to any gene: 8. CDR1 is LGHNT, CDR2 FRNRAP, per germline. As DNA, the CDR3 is TGTGCTAGTGGTTCAACAGGGGCCGGGGATCAGCCCCAGCATTTT. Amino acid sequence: CASGSTGAGDQPQHF.

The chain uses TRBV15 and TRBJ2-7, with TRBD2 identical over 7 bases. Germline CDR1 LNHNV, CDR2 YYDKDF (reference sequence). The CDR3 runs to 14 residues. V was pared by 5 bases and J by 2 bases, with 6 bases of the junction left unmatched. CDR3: CATSSRGGTYEQYF. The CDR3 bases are TGTGCCACCAGCTCCCGGGGAGGGACCTACGAGCAGTACTTC.

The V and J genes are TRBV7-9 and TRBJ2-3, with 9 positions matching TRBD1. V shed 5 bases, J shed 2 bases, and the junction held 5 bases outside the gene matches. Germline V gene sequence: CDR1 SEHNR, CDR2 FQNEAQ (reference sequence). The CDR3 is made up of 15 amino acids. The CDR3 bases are TGTGCCAGCAGCCCTGGGACAGGGTTCACAGATACGCAGTATTTT. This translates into CASSPGTGFTDTQYF.

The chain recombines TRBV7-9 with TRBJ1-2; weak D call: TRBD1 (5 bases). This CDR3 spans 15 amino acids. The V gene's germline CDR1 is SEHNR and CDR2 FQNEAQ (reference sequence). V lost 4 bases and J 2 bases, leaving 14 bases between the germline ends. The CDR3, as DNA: TGTGCCAGCAGCTCCTCGGAAAGGGGCAACTATGGCTACACCTTC. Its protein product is CASSSSERGNYGYTF. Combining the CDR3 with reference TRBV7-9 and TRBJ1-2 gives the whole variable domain DTGVSQNPRHKITKRGQNVTFRCDPISEHNRLYWYRQTLGQGPEFLTYFQNEAQLEKSRLLSDRFSAERPKGSFSTLEIQRTEQGDSAMYLCASSSSERGNYGYTFGSGTRLTVV.

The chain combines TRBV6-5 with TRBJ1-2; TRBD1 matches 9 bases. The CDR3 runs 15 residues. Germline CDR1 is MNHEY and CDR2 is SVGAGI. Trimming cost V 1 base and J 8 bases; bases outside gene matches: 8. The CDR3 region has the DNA TGTGCCAGCAGTTACTTCTCGGGACAGGGAGGAGGCTACACCTTC. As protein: CASSYFSGQGGGYTF.